These 10 T cell receptor beta chains share one sample of origin, sequenced in a study of control samples from healthy donors and cancer patients. The table came from immunoSEQ multiplex PCR; TCRdb's copy has only in-frame clones and leaves some out. This sample yields about 130,000 clones, of which less than 95% are seen a single time; less than 4.5% belongs to the top ten. The sample taken for sequencing was blood. Receptors were obtained from a man aged 25-40 years in good health.

This rearrangement joins TRBV28 to TRBJ2-5, with a tentative D call TRBD2 (5 bases). Germline CDR1 and CDR2: MDHEN and SYDVKM. There are 13 residues in the CDR3. Trimming shortened V by 10 bases and J by 2 bases, and 14 bases separated the two germline ends. The CDR3, as DNA: TGTGCCACCCGAGGTAGCGATCAAGAGACCCAGTACTTC. Its translation: CATRGSDQETQYF.

This rearrangement joins TRBV19 to TRBJ1-6, with TRBD1 matching 7 bases. The CDR3 has 14 residues. Germline CDR1 reads LNHDA; CDR2 reads SQIVND (reference sequence). Trimming cost V 5 bases and J 6 bases; bases outside gene matches: 4. The DNA for the CDR3 is TGTGCCAGTAGTGTGACAGGGAGTAATTCACCCCTCCACTTT. As protein: CASSVTGSNSPLHF.

The J gene is TRBJ2-7, the V gene TRBV30; unclear D gene. The CDR3 is 11 residues long. CDR1 is GTSNPN and CDR2 is SVGIG in the germline V gene (reference sequence). The V end lost 1 base, the J end lost 9 bases, and 10 bases lay between the germline ends. The CDR3 here is CAWSGGSGQYF. The CDR3 DNA is TGTGCCTGGAGTGGAGGATCTGGGCAGTACTTC.

This clone was found once. The genes are TRBV5-1 and TRBJ1-6; D is possibly TRBD1 (6 bases). Trimming stripped 5 bases from V and 8 bases from J, with 14 bases between. The CDR3 sequence is 14 residues long. CDR1 and CDR2 (germline): SGHRS, YFSETQ. CDR3 in amino acids: CASSQGTADSPLHF. The CDR3, as DNA: TGCGCCAGCAGTCAGGGGACGGCTGATTCACCCCTCCACTTT.

The CDR3 DNA is TGTGCCAGCAGCCTCGACCGTGGGGGGCAGGGAGAGACCCAGTACTTC. Translating gives CASSLDRGGQGETQYF. The chain joins TRBV4-2 to TRBJ2-5; D is perhaps TRBD1 or TRBD2 (6 bases each). The CDR3 has 16 residues. V lost 4 bases and J lost 4, with 19 bases in between. Per germline, CDR1 LGHNA and CDR2 YNFKEQ.

The J gene is TRBJ1-1, the V gene TRBV30, with D tentatively TRBD1 (5 bases). Per germline, CDR1 GTSNPN and CDR2 SVGIG (reference sequence). The CDR3 runs to 13 residues. V was shortened by 4 bases and J by 8 bases, with 17 bases between the two germline ends. CDR3 region: CAWNLGGYREAFF. CDR3 nucleotide sequence: TGTGCCTGGAATCTAGGAGGCTACAGGGAAGCTTTCTTT. Complete variable domain (other parts from reference TRBV30 and TRBJ1-1): SQTIHQWPATLVQPVGSPLSLECTVEGTSNPNLYWYRQAAGRGLQLLFYSVGIGQISSEVPQNLSASRPQDRQFILSSKKLLLSDSGFYLCAWNLGGYREAFFGQGTRLTVV.

The V call is TRBV29-1, the J call TRBJ2-2; D gene ambiguous. Germline values: CDR1 SQVTM, CDR2 ANQGSEA. There are 14 residues in the CDR3. Trimming took 3 bases from V and 2 from J, leaving 10 bases between them. The CDR3 DNA follows: TGCAGCGTTGAGCTCGGGTTCAACACCGGGGAGCTGTTTTTT. Its protein product is CSVELGFNTGELFF.

The chain combines TRBV9 with TRBJ2-7, with a possible D match to TRBD2 (6 bases). Germline CDR1 SGDLS, CDR2 YYNGEE. V was trimmed by 2 bases and J by 6 bases, leaving 12 bases between them. The CDR3 has 13 amino acids. The CDR3 sequence is CASSVGGMGEQYF. Written as DNA, the CDR3 is TGTGCCAGCAGCGTGGGAGGAATGGGCGAGCAGTACTTC.

The chain is built from TRBV19 and TRBJ1-1; TRBD1 matches at 7 bases. The V gene end was trimmed by 4 bases and the J gene end by 2 bases; junction bases not matched to a gene: 10. CDR3 length equals 16 residues. Germline values: CDR1 LNHDA, CDR2 SQIVND (reference sequence). CDR3 in amino acids: CASSTEMGQQNTEAFF. The CDR3 nucleotides read TGTGCCAGTAGTACGGAGATGGGACAGCAAAACACTGAAGCTTTCTTT.

The chain carries TRBV9 and TRBJ2-5; TRBD2 is a possible D gene (6 bases). Deletions cut 3 bases from V and 2 bases from J, with 20 bases between. Germline values: CDR1 SGDLS, CDR2 YYNGEE. The CDR3 is 17 amino acids. The CDR3 nucleotides read TGTGCCAGCAGCGGCGGAGGCGGGGTAGGGATTCAAGAGACCCAGTACTTC. This codes for CASSGGGGVGIQETQYF.